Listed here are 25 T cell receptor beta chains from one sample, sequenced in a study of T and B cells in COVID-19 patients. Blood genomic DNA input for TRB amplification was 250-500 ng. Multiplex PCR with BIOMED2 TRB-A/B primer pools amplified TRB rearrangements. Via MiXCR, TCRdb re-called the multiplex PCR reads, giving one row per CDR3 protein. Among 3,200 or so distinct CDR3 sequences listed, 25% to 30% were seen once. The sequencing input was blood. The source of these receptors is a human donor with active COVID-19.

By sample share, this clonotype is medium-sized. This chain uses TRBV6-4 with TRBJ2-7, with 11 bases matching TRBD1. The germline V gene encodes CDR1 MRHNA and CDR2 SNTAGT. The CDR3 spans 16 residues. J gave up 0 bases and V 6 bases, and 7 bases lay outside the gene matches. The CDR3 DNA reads TGTGCCAGCAGGAGGACAGGGGGCGAGATCTCCTACGAGCAGTACTTC. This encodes CASRRTGGEISYEQYF.

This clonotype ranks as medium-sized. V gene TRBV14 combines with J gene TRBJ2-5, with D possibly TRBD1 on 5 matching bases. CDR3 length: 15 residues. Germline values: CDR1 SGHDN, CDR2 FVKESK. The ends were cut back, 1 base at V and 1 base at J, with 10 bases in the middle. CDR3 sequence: CASSQGSGIQETQYF. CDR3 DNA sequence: TGTGCCAGCAGCCAAGGTTCAGGGATCCAAGAGACCCAGTACTTC.

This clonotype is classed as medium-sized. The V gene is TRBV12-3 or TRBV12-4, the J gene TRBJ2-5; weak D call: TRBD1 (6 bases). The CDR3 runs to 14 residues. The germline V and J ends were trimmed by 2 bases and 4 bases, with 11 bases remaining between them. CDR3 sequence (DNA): TGTGCCAGCAGTTTATCCAACAGGGCAGAGACCCAGTACTTC. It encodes CASSLSNRAETQYF.

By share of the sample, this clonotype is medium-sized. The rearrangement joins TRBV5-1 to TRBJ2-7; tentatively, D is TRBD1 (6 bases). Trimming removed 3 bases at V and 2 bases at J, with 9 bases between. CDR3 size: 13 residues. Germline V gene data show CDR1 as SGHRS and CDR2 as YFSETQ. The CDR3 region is CASSWDKAYEQYF. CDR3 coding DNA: TGCGCCAGCAGCTGGGACAAGGCCTACGAGCAGTACTTC.

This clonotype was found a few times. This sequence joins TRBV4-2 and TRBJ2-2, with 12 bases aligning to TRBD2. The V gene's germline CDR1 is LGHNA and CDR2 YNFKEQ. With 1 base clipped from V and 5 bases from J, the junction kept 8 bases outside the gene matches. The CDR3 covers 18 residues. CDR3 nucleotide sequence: TGTGCCAGCAGCCAAGTAAGGCTAGCGGGGGGGCATACCGGGGAGCTGTTTTTT. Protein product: CASSQVRLAGGHTGELFF.

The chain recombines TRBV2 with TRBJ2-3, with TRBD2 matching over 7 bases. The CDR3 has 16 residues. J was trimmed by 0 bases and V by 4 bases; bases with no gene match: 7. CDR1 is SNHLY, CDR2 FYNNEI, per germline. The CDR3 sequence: CASSVLRGRSTDTQYF. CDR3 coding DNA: TGTGCCAGCAGTGTTTTGCGGGGGAGGAGCACAGATACGCAGTATTTT.

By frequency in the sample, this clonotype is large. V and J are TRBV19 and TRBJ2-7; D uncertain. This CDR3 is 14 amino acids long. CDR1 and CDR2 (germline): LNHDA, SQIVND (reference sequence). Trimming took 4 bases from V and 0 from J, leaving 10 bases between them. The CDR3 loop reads CASSSSAASYEQYF. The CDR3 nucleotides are TGTGCCAGTAGTAGTTCCGCTGCCTCCTACGAGCAGTACTTC. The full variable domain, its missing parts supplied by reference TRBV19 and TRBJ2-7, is DGGITQSPKYLFRKEGQNVTLSCEQNLNHDAMYWYRQDPGQGLRLIYYSQIVNDFQKGDIAEGYSVSREKKESFPLTVTSAQKNPTAFYLCASSSSAASYEQYFGPGTRLTVT.

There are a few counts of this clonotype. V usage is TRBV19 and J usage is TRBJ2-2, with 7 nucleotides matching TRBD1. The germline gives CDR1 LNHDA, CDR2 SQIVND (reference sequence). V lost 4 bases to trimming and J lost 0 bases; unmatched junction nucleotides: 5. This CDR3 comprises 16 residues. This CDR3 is CASSTPGTANTGELFF. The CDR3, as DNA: TGTGCCAGTAGTACCCCTGGGACAGCGAACACCGGGGAGCTGTTTTTT.

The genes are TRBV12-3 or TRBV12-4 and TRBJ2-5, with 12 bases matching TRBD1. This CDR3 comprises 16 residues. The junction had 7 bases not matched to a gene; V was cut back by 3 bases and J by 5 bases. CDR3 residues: CASSFGDRGQRETQYF. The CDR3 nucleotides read TGTGCCAGCAGTTTTGGGGACAGGGGGCAAAGGGAGACCCAGTACTTC.

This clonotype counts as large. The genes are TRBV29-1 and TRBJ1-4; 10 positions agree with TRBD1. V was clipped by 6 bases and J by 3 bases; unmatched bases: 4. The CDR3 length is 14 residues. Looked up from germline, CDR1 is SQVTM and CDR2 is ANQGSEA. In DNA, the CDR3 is TGCAGCGTACGACAGGGGGCTGCTAATGAAAAACTGTTTTTT. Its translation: CSVRQGAANEKLFF. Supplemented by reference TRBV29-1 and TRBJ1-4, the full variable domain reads SAVISQKPSRDICQRGTSLTIQCQVDSQVTMMFWYRQQPGQSLTLIATANQGSEATYESGFVIDKFPISRPNLTFSTLTVSNMSPEDSSIYLCSVRQGAANEKLFFGSGTQLSVL.

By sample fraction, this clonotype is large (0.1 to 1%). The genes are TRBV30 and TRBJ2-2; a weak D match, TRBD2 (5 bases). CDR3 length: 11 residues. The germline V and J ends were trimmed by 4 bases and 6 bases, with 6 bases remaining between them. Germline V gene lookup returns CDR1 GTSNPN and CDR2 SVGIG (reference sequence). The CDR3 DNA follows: TGTGCCTGGACCGGGGCCGGGGAGCTGTTTTTT. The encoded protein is CAWTGAGELFF. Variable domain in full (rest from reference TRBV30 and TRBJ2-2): SQTIHQWPATLVQPVGSPLSLECTVEGTSNPNLYWYRQAAGRGLQLLFYSVGIGQISSEVPQNLSASRPQDRQFILSSKKLLLSDSGFYLCAWTGAGELFFGEGSRLTVL.

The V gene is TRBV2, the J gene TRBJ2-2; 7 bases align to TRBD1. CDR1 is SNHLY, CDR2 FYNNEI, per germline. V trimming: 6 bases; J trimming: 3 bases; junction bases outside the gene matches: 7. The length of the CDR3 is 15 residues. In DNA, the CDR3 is TGTGCCAGCAGGGCCGGGACAGTATACACCGGGGAGCTGTTTTTT. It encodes CASRAGTVYTGELFF.

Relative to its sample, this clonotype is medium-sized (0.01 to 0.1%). CDR3 sequence: CASSSLSGTYTDTQYF. CDR3 nucleotide sequence: TGTGCCAGCAGCTCACTCTCTGGTACCTACACAGATACGCAGTATTTT. The chain uses TRBV7-6 and TRBJ2-3, with D unclear. Germline V gives CDR1 SGHVS, CDR2 FNYEAQ. This CDR3 region has 16 residues. Trimming cost V 4 bases and J 2 bases, with 16 bases left between them.

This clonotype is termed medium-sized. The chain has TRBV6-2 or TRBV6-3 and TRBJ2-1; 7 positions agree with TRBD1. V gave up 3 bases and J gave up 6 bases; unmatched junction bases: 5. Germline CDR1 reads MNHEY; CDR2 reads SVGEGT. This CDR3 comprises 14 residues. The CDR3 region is CASSYSHRGNEQFF. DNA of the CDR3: TGTGCCAGCAGTTATTCACACAGGGGCAATGAGCAGTTCTTC.

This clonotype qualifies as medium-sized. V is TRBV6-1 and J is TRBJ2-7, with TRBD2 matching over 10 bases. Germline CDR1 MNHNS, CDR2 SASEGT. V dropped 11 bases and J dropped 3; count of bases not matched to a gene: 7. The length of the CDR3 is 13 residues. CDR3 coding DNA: TGTGCCCTGAGTAGCGGGGGGAGCTACGAGCAGTACTTC. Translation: CALSSGGSYEQYF.

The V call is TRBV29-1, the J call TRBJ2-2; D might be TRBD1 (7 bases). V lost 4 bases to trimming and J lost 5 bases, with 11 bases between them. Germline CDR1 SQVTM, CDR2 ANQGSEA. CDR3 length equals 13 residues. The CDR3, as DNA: TGCAGCGTTGTCAGGGGGGTTACCGGGGAGCTGTTTTTT. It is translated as CSVVRGVTGELFF.

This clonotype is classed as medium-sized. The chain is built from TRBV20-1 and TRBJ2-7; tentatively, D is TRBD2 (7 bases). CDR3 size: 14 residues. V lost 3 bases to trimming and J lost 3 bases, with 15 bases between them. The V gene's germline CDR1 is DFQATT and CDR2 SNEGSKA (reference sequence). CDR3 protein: CSASGGDNHYEQYF. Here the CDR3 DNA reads TGCAGTGCTAGTGGGGGGGACAATCACTACGAGCAGTACTTC.

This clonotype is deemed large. The CDR3 sequence is CSVEGTSTDTQYF. The CDR3 nucleotides read TGCAGCGTTGAAGGTACTAGCACAGATACGCAGTATTTT. The V gene is TRBV29-1, the J gene TRBJ2-3; D not resolved. Trimming removed 1 base at V and 0 bases at J, with 5 bases between. Per the germline V gene, CDR1 is SQVTM and CDR2 is ANQGSEA. The CDR3 has 13 residues.

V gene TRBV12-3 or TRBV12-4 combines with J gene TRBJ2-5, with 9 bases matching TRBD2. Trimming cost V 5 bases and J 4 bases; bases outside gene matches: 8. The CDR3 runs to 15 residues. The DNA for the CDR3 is TGTGCCAGCAGTAGGGGCGGGGGGGCCGGAGAGACCCAGTACTTC. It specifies CASSRGGGAGETQYF.

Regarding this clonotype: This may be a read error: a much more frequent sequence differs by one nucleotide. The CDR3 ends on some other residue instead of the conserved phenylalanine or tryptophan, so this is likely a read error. The CDR3 loop reads CAISDRGRIYNEQFI. CDR3 bases: TGTGCCATCAGTGATAGGGGGCGAATTTACAATGAGCAGTTCATC. The genes are TRBV6-5 and TRBJ2-1, with 7 bases identical to TRBD1. Germline V gives CDR1 MNHEY, CDR2 SVGAGI. The CDR3 spans 15 residues.

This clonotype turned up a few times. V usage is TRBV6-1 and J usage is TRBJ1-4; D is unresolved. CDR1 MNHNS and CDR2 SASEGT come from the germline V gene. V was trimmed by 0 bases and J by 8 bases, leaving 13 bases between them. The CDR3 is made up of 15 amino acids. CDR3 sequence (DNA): TGTGCCAGCAGTGAAGCGCGAGGTTTTAGCGAAAAACTGTTTTTT. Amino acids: CASSEARGFSEKLFF.

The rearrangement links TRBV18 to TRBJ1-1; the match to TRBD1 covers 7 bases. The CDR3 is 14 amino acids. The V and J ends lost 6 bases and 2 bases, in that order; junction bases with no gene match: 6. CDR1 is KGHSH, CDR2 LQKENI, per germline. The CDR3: CASSRGQSNTEAFF. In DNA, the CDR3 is TGTGCCAGCTCGCGGGGACAGTCAAACACTGAAGCTTTCTTT.

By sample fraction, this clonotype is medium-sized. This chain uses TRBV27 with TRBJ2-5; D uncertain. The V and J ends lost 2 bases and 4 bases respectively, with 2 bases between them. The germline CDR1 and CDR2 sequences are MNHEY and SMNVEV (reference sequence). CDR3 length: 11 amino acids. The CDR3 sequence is CASSLGETQYF. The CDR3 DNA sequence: TGTGCCAGCAGTTTAGGAGAGACCCAGTACTTC.

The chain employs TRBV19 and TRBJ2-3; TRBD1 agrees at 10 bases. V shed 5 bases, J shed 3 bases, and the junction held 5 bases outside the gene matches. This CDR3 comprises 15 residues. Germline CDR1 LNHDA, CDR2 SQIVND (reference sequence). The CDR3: CASSFGTGATDTQYF. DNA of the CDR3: TGTGCCAGTAGTTTCGGGACAGGGGCGACAGATACGCAGTATTTT.

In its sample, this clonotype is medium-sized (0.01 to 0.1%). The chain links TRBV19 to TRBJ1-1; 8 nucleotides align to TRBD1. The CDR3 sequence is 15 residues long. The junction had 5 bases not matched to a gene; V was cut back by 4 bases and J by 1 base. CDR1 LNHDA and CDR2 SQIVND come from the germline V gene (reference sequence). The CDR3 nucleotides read TGTGCCAGTAGTACCTATGGGACAGGGAACACTGAAGCTTTCTTT. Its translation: CASSTYGTGNTEAFF.